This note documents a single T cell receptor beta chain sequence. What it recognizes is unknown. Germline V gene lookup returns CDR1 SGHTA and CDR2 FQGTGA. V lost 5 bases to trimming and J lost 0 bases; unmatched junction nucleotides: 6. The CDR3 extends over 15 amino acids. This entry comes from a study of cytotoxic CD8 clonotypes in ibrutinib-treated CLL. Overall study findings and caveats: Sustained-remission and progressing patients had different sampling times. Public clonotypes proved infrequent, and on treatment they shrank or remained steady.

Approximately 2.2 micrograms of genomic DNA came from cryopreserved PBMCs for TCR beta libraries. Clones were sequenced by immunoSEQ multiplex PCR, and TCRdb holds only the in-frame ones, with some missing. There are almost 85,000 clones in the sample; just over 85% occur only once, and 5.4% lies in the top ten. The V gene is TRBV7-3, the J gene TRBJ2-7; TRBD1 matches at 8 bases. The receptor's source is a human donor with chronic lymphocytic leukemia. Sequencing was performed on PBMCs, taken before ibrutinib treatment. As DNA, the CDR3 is TGTGCCAGCAGCCACTCCGGGACAGGCTCCTACGAGCAGTACTTC. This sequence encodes CASSHSGTGSYEQYF.